The clone carrying this TCR delta chain was counted only a few times. The protein TCRdb lists belongs to a much larger clone and differs from this DNA's translation at residue 6, which points to a read error; the protein shown is made from the DNA. The data were taken from a study of gamma-delta T cells after stem cell transplantation. TCRdb re-called the RT-PCR reads via CATT. There are around 1,500 delta-chain clones in the sample; 7.5% to 8.5% occur only once, and roughly half lies in the top ten. In germline, CDR1 is GEAIGNYY, CDR2 EKD. The V gene lost 0 bases and the J gene lost 3 bases, with 13 bases spanning the gap. The CDR3 totals 15 residues.

The V gene is TRDV2, the J gene TRDJ1; D remains ambiguous. The material sequenced was gamma-delta T cells. The receptor comes from a human donor. It is not recorded whose cells these are; they may come from a transplant donor. CDR3 loop: CACDTMSTSPDKLIF. CDR3 DNA: TGTGCCTGTGACACCATGTCGACTTCGCCCGATAAACTCATCTTT.